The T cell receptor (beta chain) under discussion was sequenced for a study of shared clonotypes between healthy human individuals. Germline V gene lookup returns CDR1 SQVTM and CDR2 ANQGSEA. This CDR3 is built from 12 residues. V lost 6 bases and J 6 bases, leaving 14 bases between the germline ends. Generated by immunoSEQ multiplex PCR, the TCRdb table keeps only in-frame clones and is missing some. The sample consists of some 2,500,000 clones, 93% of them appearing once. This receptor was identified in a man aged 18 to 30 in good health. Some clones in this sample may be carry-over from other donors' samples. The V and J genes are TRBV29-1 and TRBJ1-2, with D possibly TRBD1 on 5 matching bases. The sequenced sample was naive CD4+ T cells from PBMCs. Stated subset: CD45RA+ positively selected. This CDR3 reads CSVVGPGNGYTF. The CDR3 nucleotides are TGCAGCGTAGTTGGGCCAGGGAATGGCTACACCTTC.